This paragraph reports one TCR beta chain. Its antigen is as yet unknown. The data stem from a study of T cell responses to AZD1222 COVID-19 vaccine. Whole-study results and caveats: Only a handful of AZD1222 recipients were seropositive at baseline.

Germline lookup yields CDR1 SGHTA and CDR2 FQGNSA. The germline V and J ends were trimmed by 4 bases and 2 bases, with 12 bases remaining between them. The CDR3 extends over 14 amino acids. Produced via immunoSEQ multiplex PCR; TCRdb's table is partial and in-frame only. This sample carries some 140,000 clones, 80% to 95% of them seen once, and the ten largest clones take about 3%. This TCR came from an adult in good health. The chain links TRBV7-2 to TRBJ2-7, with a weak D call TRBD2 (6 bases). Sequences were derived from peripheral blood, sampled on day 0 of AZD1222 vaccination. The CDR3 reads CASSWGLETYEQYF. The CDR3 DNA reads as TGTGCCAGCAGCTGGGGACTGGAGACCTACGAGCAGTACTTC.